The clone carrying this T cell receptor (beta chain) was counted a few times. Its antigen remains unknown. The sample comes from a study of T cells in Graves' hyperthyroidism and ophthalmopathy. Study in general: The initial diagnosis was the point when peripheral blood was collected, ahead of any treatment. Points from the study as a whole: Most clonotypes expanded in the thyroid (above 0.001) were also present in blood. With a median lead of around 5.9 months before onset, the model predicted ophthalmopathy.

The CDR3 contains 11 residues. CDR1 and CDR2 from the germline V gene are DFQATT and SNEGSKA (reference sequence). Trimming shortened V by 6 bases and J by 3 bases, and 8 bases separated the two germline ends. TCR beta CDR3 sequences were amplified from RNA transcripts. First-round RT-PCR of the TCR CDR3 relied on the HTBI primer set. MiXCR, run by TCRdb on the multiplex PCR reads, gives a single entry per CDR3 protein. The sample carries hundreds of thousands of distinct CDR3 sequences, approximately 15% recorded once. Each diagnosis drew on symptoms, thyroxine, TRAb, thyroid ultrasound and orbital computed tomography findings.

Sequencing was carried out using blood. The origin of this receptor is a man between 18 and 29 years old with Graves' ophthalmopathy. The V call is TRBV20-1, the J call TRBJ1-2; possibly TRBD1 for D (5 bases). CDR3 bases: TGCAGTGCCCCGGGGGACTATGGCTACACCTTC. This sequence encodes CSAPGDYGYTF.